The rows below give T cell receptor beta chains drawn from one sample of a study of Ad26.COV2.S vaccination and SARS-CoV-2 variants. Clones were read by immunoSEQ multiplex PCR, and TCRdb kept only the in-frame ones, dropping some. The sample contains 75,000 to 100,000 clones, under 90% of which appear only once. The material sequenced was peripheral blood, taken after recovery from COVID-19. Source of these receptors: a human donor who had recovered from COVID-19. The CDR3 runs from the conserved cysteine through the conserved F or W. The D gene is left open where the match is weak. Only part of the rows carry a size: once, few, many, or a class if the clone is expanded.

.	15	TRBV7-9	.	TRBJ1-1	CASSLSRQKNTEAFF	TGTGCCAGCAGCTTAAGTAGGCAGAAAAACACTGAAGCTTTCTTT
.	14	TRBV5-4	.	TRBJ2-7	CASSLGQQLYEQYF	TGTGCCAGCAGCTTGGGACAGCAACTATACGAGCAGTACTTC
TRBD1	15	TRBV7-9	.	TRBJ2-7	CASSAQGAAVDEQYF	TGTGCCAGCAGCGCGCAGGGGGCTGCGGTTGACGAGCAGTACTTC
.	11	TRBV28	.	TRBJ2-7	CASARTYEQYF	TGTGCCAGCGCCAGGACCTACGAGCAGTACTTC
.	15	TRBV19	.	TRBJ1-2	CASSENRDTTYGYTF	TGTGCCAGTAGTGAAAACCGGGACACCACCTATGGCTACACCTTC
.	15	TRBV19	few	TRBJ1-2	CASSVSTGNGYGYTF	TGTGCCAGTAGTGTGAGTACAGGGAACGGGTATGGCTACACCTTC
.	16	TRBV21-1	.	TRBJ2-7	CASSRRSGTSYYEQYF	TGTGCCAGCAGCAGGCGTTCCGGGACTTCGTACTACGAGCAGTACTTC
TRBD1	14	TRBV7-9	.	TRBJ2-3	CASSLTGVTDTQYF	TGTGCCAGCAGCTTAACAGGGGTCACAGATACGCAGTATTTT
.	12	TRBV6-5	.	TRBJ2-1	CASTGPYNEQFF	TGTGCCAGCACCGGCCCCTACAATGAGCAGTTCTTC
.	16	TRBV5-4	few	TRBJ2-2	CASRDGEVPNTGELFF	TGTGCCAGCAGGGATGGGGAGGTTCCGAACACCGGGGAGCTGTTTTTT
.	15	TRBV7-9	.	TRBJ2-7	CASSLHGGNTYEQYF	TGTGCCAGCAGCTTACACGGCGGGAATACCTACGAGCAGTACTTC
.	14	TRBV6-5	.	TRBJ1-2	CASSYTPGEPGYTF	TGTGCCAGCAGTTATACTCCAGGGGAGCCTGGCTACACCTTC
.	14	TRBV25-1	.	TRBJ2-7	CASSEPGRNYEQYF	TGTGCCAGCAGTGAACCAGGGAGGAACTACGAGCAGTACTTC
TRBD2	16	TRBV9	.	TRBJ2-3	CASSAQGLAGADTQYF	TGTGCCAGCAGCGCACAAGGACTAGCGGGAGCAGATACGCAGTATTTT
.	14	TRBV10-3	once	TRBJ1-2	CATLPIGTVIGYTF	TGTGCCACACTCCCGATAGGGACTGTTATTGGCTACACCTTC
.	15	TRBV3-1/TRBV3-2	.	TRBJ2-5	CASSQFPRQQETQYF	TGTGCCAGCAGCCAATTTCCAAGACAGCAAGAGACCCAGTACTTC
.	14	TRBV28	.	TRBJ2-1	CASSGSDRHNEQFF	TGTGCCAGCAGTGGATCGGACAGACACAATGAGCAGTTCTTC
.	15	TRBV7-9	medium-sized	TRBJ2-1	CASSPPDAQYNEQFF	TGTGCCAGCAGCCCCCCGGACGCCCAATACAATGAGCAGTTCTTC
.	15	TRBV27	.	TRBJ1-1	CASSNRGPGITEAFF	TGTGCCAGCAGTAACCGAGGGCCGGGGATCACTGAAGCTTTCTTT
TRBD2	15	TRBV13	.	TRBJ2-7	CASSLDASGRGEQYF	TGTGCCAGCAGCTTAGATGCTAGCGGGAGGGGCGAGCAGTACTTC
TRBD2	16	TRBV18	.	TRBJ2-1	CASSLLLAGDYNEQFF	TGTGCCAGCTCATTACTACTAGCGGGAGACTACAATGAGCAGTTCTTC
.	15	TRBV18	.	TRBJ1-2	CASSPLMVAEGGYTF	TGTGCCAGCTCACCACTTATGGTGGCCGAGGGAGGCTACACCTTC
TRBD2	14	TRBV9	.	TRBJ2-7	CASSVSGSGYEQYF	TGTGCCAGCAGCGTTAGCGGGAGTGGCTACGAGCAGTACTTC
TRBD1	14	TRBV7-2	.	TRBJ2-7	CASSFRDSTYEQYF	TGTGCCAGCAGCTTCCGGGACAGTACCTACGAGCAGTACTTC
.	13	TRBV7-3	once	TRBJ2-1	CASSLLGGNEQFF	TGTGCCAGCAGCTTACTCGGCGGGAATGAGCAGTTCTTC
.	13	TRBV19	.	TRBJ2-7	CASSIDSSYEQYF	TGTGCCAGTAGTATCGACAGTTCTTACGAGCAGTACTTC
.	14	TRBV7-2	.	TRBJ1-3	CASSPVNSGNTIYF	TGTGCCAGCAGCCCGGTGAACTCTGGAAACACCATATATTTT
.	13	TRBV19	.	TRBJ1-2	CASTRTGIYGYTF	TGTGCCAGTACCAGAACAGGCATATATGGCTACACCTTC
TRBD1	16	TRBV28	.	TRBJ1-5	CASSMTQGARNQPQHF	TGTGCCAGCAGTATGACCCAGGGGGCACGGAATCAGCCCCAGCATTTT
.	12	TRBV28	few	TRBJ1-2	CASSFRGGGYTF	TGTGCCAGCAGTTTTAGGGGGGGTGGCTACACCTTC
.	15	TRBV4-1	once	TRBJ1-1	CASSPTRGWGTEAFF	TGCGCCAGCAGCCCCACTCGGGGGTGGGGGACTGAAGCTTTCTTT
.	14	TRBV19	once	TRBJ1-3	CASRLRGSGNTIYF	TGTGCTAGTAGACTGAGGGGTTCTGGAAACACCATATATTTT
TRBD1	13	TRBV13	.	TRBJ2-1	CASGTGVWNEQFF	TGTGCCAGTGGGACAGGGGTCTGGAATGAGCAGTTCTTC
TRBD1	14	TRBV10-3	.	TRBJ2-2	CAIRGQGVAGELFF	TGTGCCATCAGGGGACAGGGGGTCGCCGGGGAGCTGTTTTTT
.	16	TRBV9	once	TRBJ2-5	CASTRDSARSIETQYF	TGTGCCAGCACCAGGGACTCCGCTAGGTCTATAGAGACCCAGTACTTC
.	11	TRBV28	.	TRBJ1-2	CASSQRSGYTF	TGTGCCTCCTCCCAACGGAGCGGCTACACCTTC
.	15	TRBV27	few	TRBJ2-2	CASSPNRANTGELFF	TGTGCCAGCAGTCCCAACCGGGCGAACACCGGGGAGCTGTTTTTT
.	16	TRBV9	.	TRBJ2-5	CASSPRSGLMQETQYF	TGTGCCAGCAGCCCTAGGAGCGGCCTCATGCAAGAGACCCAGTACTTC
TRBD1	15	TRBV19	few	TRBJ2-1	CASKDRGYSYNEQFF	TGTGCCAGTAAAGACAGGGGGTATTCCTACAATGAGCAGTTCTTC
.	16	TRBV7-2	.	TRBJ1-2	CASSLTTGSRYYGYTF	TGTGCCAGCAGCTTGACAACAGGGTCAAGATACTATGGCTACACCTTC
TRBD1	17	TRBV24-1	.	TRBJ1-1	CATSDGARGRANTEAFF	TGTGCCACCAGTGATGGGGCCAGGGGGCGAGCGAACACTGAAGCTTTCTTT
.	15	TRBV2	few	TRBJ1-5	CASSDKTGNNQPQHF	TGTGCCAGCAGTGATAAAACGGGAAACAATCAGCCCCAGCATTTT
.	14	TRBV6-6	.	TRBJ1-1	CASTEGLLNTEAFF	TGTGCCAGCACGGAGGGTCTCTTGAACACTGAAGCTTTCTTT
TRBD2	15	TRBV7-6	once	TRBJ2-7	CASSRGGGRAYEQYF	TGTGCCAGCAGCCGGGGAGGCGGGAGGGCCTACGAGCAGTACTTC
.	11	TRBV20-1	.	TRBJ1-2	CSAPRTSGYTF	TGCAGTGCTCCGCGGACGAGCGGCTACACCTTC
.	14	TRBV7-3	.	TRBJ2-5	CASSLMGPGETQYF	TGTGCCAGCAGCTTAATGGGGCCCGGAGAGACCCAGTACTTC